The 16 T cell receptor beta chains listed next were all sequenced from one sample in a study of neoadjuvant nivolumab and ipilimumab in lung cancer. This table comes from immunoSEQ multiplex PCR, and its TCRdb copy is limited to in-frame clones, with some not included. In the table there are fewer than 30,000 clones, roughly 80% of which are singletons. This specimen was tumor tissue, taken after neoadjuvant nivolumab, alone or with ipilimumab, at or shortly before surgery. These receptors were taken from an adult with non-small cell lung cancer.

The chain combines TRBV4-1 with TRBJ2-1; 10 nucleotides agree with TRBD2. The CDR3 consists of 17 residues. Losses at the gene ends were 0 bases for V and 7 bases for J; bases not matched to a gene: 9. The germline V gene encodes CDR1 MGHRA and CDR2 YSYEKL. The CDR3 is CASSQDEASGSINEQFF. For the CDR3, the DNA is TGCGCCAGCAGCCAAGATGAGGCTAGCGGGAGTATAAATGAGCAGTTCTTC.

This clone showed up just once. The rearrangement joins TRBV29-1 to TRBJ2-7; 7 bases line up with TRBD1. V shed 2 bases, J shed 4 bases, and the junction held 8 bases outside the gene matches. Per the germline V gene, CDR1 is SQVTM and CDR2 is ANQGSEA. The CDR3 runs to 14 residues. CDR3 residues: CSVESGQAGYEQYF. CDR3 DNA sequence: TGCAGCGTTGAATCTGGACAGGCGGGTTACGAGCAGTACTTC.

This rearrangement joins TRBV7-9 to TRBJ2-5; the D call may be TRBD1 or TRBD2 (5 bases each). V was cut by 1 base and J by 1 base, with 7 bases left in between. The germline CDR1 and CDR2 sequences are SEHNR and FQNEAQ (reference sequence). The CDR3 totals 14 residues. CDR3 residues: CASSLGDLQETQYF. The DNA for the CDR3 is TGTGCCAGCAGCTTAGGGGACCTCCAAGAGACCCAGTACTTC.

The chain links TRBV5-4 to TRBJ2-1, with D tentatively TRBD2 (6 bases). The CDR3 runs to 11 residues. The V end lost 4 bases, the J end lost 10 bases, and 9 bases lay between the germline ends. Per germline, CDR1 SGHNT and CDR2 YYREEE (reference sequence). The CDR3 is CASSQAGEQFF. As DNA, the CDR3 is TGTGCCAGCAGCCAAGCGGGCGAGCAGTTCTTC.

This rearrangement joins TRBV29-1 to TRBJ2-3; 7 bases are a match to TRBD1. The CDR3 is 12 amino acids. Trimming removed 7 bases from V and 5 bases from J; junction bases left unmatched: 6. The V gene's germline CDR1 is SQVTM and CDR2 ANQGSEA. CDR3 residues: CSARQGKDTQYF. CDR3 DNA: TGCAGCGCCCGACAGGGAAAAGATACGCAGTATTTT.

The chain is built from TRBV27 and TRBJ2-5; D remains ambiguous. The germline V gene has CDR1 MNHEY and CDR2 SMNVEV (reference sequence). The CDR3 is 14 amino acids. Trimming removed 3 bases at V and 2 bases at J, with 10 bases between. The CDR3 DNA reads TGTGCCAGCAGTTTCCGGGCTCCACAAGAGACCCAGTACTTC. Protein sequence: CASSFRAPQETQYF.

The gene calls are TRBV11-3 and TRBJ2-3, with TRBD2 as a possible D gene (5 bases). Germline V gene data show CDR1 as SGHNT and CDR2 as YENEEA. With 4 bases removed from V and 3 bases from J, the gap between germline ends came to 14 bases. This CDR3 contains 15 residues. CDR3 sequence (DNA): TGTGCCAGCAGCTCTCGCCAAGCGGTGACAGATACGCAGTATTTT. Translated: CASSSRQAVTDTQYF.

The chain combines TRBV5-1 with TRBJ1-5; perhaps TRBD1 as D (5 bases). Trimming took 4 bases from V and 1 from J, leaving 12 bases between them. Germline CDR1 reads SGHRS; CDR2 reads YFSETQ. The CDR3 runs 15 residues. The CDR3 loop is CASSPGGDSNQPQHF. In DNA form, the CDR3 reads TGCGCCAGCAGCCCGGGAGGGGACAGCAATCAGCCCCAGCATTTT.

The J gene is TRBJ2-2, the V gene TRBV4-1; no firm D call. V lost 4 bases and J lost 7, with 10 bases in between. From germline, CDR1 is MGHRA and CDR2 YSYEKL. The CDR3 runs 13 residues. The CDR3 loop reads CASSLHYIGELFF. In nucleotides, the CDR3 is TGCGCCAGCAGCCTCCACTATATCGGGGAGCTGTTTTTT.

The chain's CDR3 is CASSSVNTGELFF. CDR3 DNA sequence: TGTGCCAGCAGTTCCGTTAACACCGGGGAGCTGTTTTTT. The V call is TRBV6-5, the J call TRBJ2-2; D is ambiguous. Per the germline V gene, CDR1 is MNHEY and CDR2 is SVGAGI. CDR3 length: 13 residues. The V end was cut by 4 bases, the J end by 2 bases, with 5 bases between.

The CDR3 spells CASSPAIRGAFF. CDR3 DNA: TGTGCCAGCTCACCAGCCATTAGAGGAGCTTTCTTT. The J gene is TRBJ1-1, the V gene TRBV18, with D unresolved. This CDR3 is 12 amino acids long. Per germline, CDR1 KGHSH and CDR2 LQKENI. The germline V and J ends were trimmed by 2 bases and 10 bases, with 11 bases remaining between them.

As for this clone: Lacking the conserved final phenylalanine or tryptophan, this CDR3 likely reflects a read error. The DNA is left out, because the CDR3 cannot be placed on it with certainty; the CDR3 is given as TCRdb lists it. This chain joins TRBV2 and TRBJ2-7; the table assigns TRBD2, which was not confirmed against the DNA. 12 amino acids form the CDR3, both terminal residues included. Germline-derived CDR1 and CDR2 are SNHLY and FYNNEI. The CDR3 region is CASTEVGGAGWN.

In its sample, this clone was seen a few times. The J gene is TRBJ2-1, the V gene TRBV5-1; 11 bases map to TRBD1. The V gene's germline CDR1 is SGHRS and CDR2 YFSETQ. The CDR3 covers 13 residues. The J segment lost 9 bases and the V segment lost 4 bases, leaving 3 bases of the junction unmatched. Here the CDR3 DNA reads TGCGCCAGCAGCGGGGGGACAGGGGGTGAGCAGTTCTTC. Protein sequence: CASSGGTGGEQFF.

The rearrangement links TRBV30 to TRBJ1-4, with D uncertain. Trimming removed 3 bases from V and 5 bases from J, with 10 bases in between. The CDR3 extends over 13 amino acids. Germline V gene data show CDR1 as GTSNPN and CDR2 as SVGIG (reference sequence). CDR3 sequence reads: CAWRGSTNEKLFF. As DNA, the CDR3 is TGTGCCTGGAGGGGCAGCACCAATGAAAAACTGTTTTTT.

The rearrangement links TRBV18 to TRBJ2-7; tentatively, D is TRBD1 (5 bases). The CDR3 loop spans 14 amino acids. The V end was cut by 3 bases, the J end by 3 bases, with 12 bases between. From germline, CDR1 is KGHSH and CDR2 LQKENI. CDR3 protein: CASSPRTQLYEQYF. CDR3 sequence (DNA): TGTGCCAGCTCACCGAGGACACAACTCTACGAGCAGTACTTC.

The chain combines TRBV10-2 with TRBJ2-6; TRBD2 might be the D (6 bases). The V gene's germline CDR1 is WSHSY and CDR2 SAAADI. V was cut by 3 bases and J by 2 bases, with 14 bases left in between. This CDR3 region has 17 residues. The CDR3 spells CASSENFGGAGANVLTF. CDR3 sequence (DNA): TGCGCCAGCAGTGAAAATTTCGGCGGGGCTGGGGCCAACGTCCTGACTTTC.